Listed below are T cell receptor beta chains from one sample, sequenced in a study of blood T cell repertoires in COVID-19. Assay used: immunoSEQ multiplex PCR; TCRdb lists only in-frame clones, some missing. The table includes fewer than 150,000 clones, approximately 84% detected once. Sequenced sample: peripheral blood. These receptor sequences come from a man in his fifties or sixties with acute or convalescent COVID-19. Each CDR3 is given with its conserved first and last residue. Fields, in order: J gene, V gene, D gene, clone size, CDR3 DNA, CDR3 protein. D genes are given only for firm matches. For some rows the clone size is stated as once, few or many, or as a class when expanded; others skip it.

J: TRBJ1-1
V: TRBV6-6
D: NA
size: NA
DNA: TGTGCCAGCAGTTTAACAGGTACCTCGGAAGCTTTCTTT
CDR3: CASSLTGTSEAFF

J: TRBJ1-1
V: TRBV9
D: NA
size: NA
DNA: TGTGCCAGCAGCGTCTCTCCGGGTGTGAACACTGAAGCTTTCTTT
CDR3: CASSVSPGVNTEAFF

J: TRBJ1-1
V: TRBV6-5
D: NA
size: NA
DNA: TGTGCCAGCAGTTACTCCCCGGGGGTGAACACTGAAGCTTTCTTT
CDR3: CASSYSPGVNTEAFF

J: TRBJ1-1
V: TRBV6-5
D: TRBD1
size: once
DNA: TGTGCCAGCAGTTACCGGACAGGGGGTATGAACACTGAAGCTTTCTTT
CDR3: CASSYRTGGMNTEAFF

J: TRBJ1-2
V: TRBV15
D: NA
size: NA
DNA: TGTGCCACCAGCAGAGATCAGGCACCCTTCAGCTATGGCTACACCTTC
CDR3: CATSRDQAPFSYGYTF

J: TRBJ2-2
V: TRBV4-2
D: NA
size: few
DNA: TGTGCCAGCAGCCCCCGCGGCGGGGAGCTGTTTTTT
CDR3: CASSPRGGELFF

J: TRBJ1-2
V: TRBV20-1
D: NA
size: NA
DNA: TGCAGTGCTAGATCCCTCTATGGCTACACCTTC
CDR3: CSARSLYGYTF

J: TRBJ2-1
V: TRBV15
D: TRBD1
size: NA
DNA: TGTGCCACCAGCAGTACCCGGGGGACAGGACAGAATGAGCAGTTCTTC
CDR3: CATSSTRGTGQNEQFF

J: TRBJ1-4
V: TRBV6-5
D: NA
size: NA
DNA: TGTGCCAGCAGGCTATCGGTCGGAACTAATGAAAAACTGTTTTTT
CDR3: CASRLSVGTNEKLFF

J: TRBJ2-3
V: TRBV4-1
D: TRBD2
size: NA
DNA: TGCGCCAGCAGACACGGCACTAGCGGGGACACAGATACGCAGTATTTT
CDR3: CASRHGTSGDTDTQYF

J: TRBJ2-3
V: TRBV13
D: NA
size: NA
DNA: TGTGCCAGCAGCTTACAGGGTTATGGCACAGATACGCAGTATTTT
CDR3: CASSLQGYGTDTQYF

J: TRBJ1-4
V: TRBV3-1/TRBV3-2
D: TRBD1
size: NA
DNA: TGTGCCAGCAGCCCCTCCGGGACAGAAAATGAAAAACTGTTTTTT
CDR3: CASSPSGTENEKLFF

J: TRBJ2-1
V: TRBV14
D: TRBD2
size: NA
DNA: TGTGCCAGCAGCCAAGACGTCCTAGCGGCAGAGCAGTTCTTC
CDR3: CASSQDVLAAEQFF

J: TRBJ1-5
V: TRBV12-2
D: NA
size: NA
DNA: TGTGCAAGTCCCATCCAGGGAAGCAATCAGCCCCAGCATTTT
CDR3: CASPIQGSNQPQHF

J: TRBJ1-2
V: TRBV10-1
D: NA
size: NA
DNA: TGCGCCAGCTCAAATCAGAGACTGGGCTACACCTTC
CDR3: CASSNQRLGYTF

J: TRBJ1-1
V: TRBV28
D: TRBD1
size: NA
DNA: TGTGCCAGCAGTGCTGGGACAGGGGGCCTTCTCGGGGGAGCTTTCTTT
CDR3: CASSAGTGGLLGGAFF

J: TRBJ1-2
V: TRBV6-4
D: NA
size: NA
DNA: TGTGCCAGCAGTCCCGACAATCCTGGCTACACCTTC
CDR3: CASSPDNPGYTF

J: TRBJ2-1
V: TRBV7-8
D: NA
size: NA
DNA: TGTGCCAGCAGCTTAGGTGCGCCCGGTCGGAATGAGCAGTTCTTC
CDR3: CASSLGAPGRNEQFF

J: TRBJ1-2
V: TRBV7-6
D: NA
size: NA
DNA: TGTGCCAGCAGCTGGGGAGGAGGGGATGGCTACACCTTC
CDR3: CASSWGGGDGYTF

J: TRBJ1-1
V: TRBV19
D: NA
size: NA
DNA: TGTGCCAGTAGTGGATTCAGCCGGTCAGGTCGGGCCCGGGGCACTGAAGCTTTCTTT
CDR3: CASSGFSRSGRARGTEAFF